This paragraph reports one TCR beta chain. It has no known antigen specificity. Base quality data are lacking; no much larger clone is found one base away. This sample is part of a study of blood T cell repertoires in COVID-19 (dated by TCRdb to 2020 to 2021). For the study in its entirety: Collaborator samples came from the United States, Italy and Spain and covered acute and convalescent phases of COVID-19. The samples were drawn from two sources: the first 160 participants of the ongoing ImmuneRACE study, and fewer than 1,500 subjects contributed by 6 global collaborators. The prospective study material was composed of cDNA or gDNA derived from T cells, B-cell-depleted T cells, or PBMCs. Subjects who had been exposed to COVID-19, were actively infected with it, or had recovered from it provided the deeply sampled blood TCRbeta repertoires that made up the dataset. A de-identified subject ID, COVID-19 status, age in years and sex were almost always included in the sample metadata. The repertoires were made available in a free public database intended to serve as a resource for research on the immune response to SARS-CoV-2. Where HLA class I and class II types were available, the types were taken from metadata supplied by the sample provider, not from assay-based typing.

What the research found in general, with its limitations: How much clinical and demographic metadata was included differed by source and by participant, and the metadata was provided uncurated.

Each collaborating institution followed its own protocols to collect whole blood in K2EDTA tubes. Collaborator samples were shipped for TCRbeta analysis as frozen whole blood, isolated PBMCs, or DNA extracted from either sample type. Reading the germline V gene gives CDR1 LGHNA and CDR2 YSLEER. For this chain, trimming is 1 base at the V end and 4 bases at the J end, and the number of junction bases without a gene match is 6. CDR3 length: 15 amino acids, cysteine to phenylalanine. Kept here is only the CDR3 DNA, which spans 45 bases and is read in frame from base 1. TCRbeta CDR3 regions were amplified from genomic DNA using the immunoSEQ Assay, a bias-controlled multiplex PCR. The original methods were these. The number of nucleated cells in each sample was estimated by amplification of reference gene primers within the assay. To quantify the absolute abundance of each unique TCRbeta CDR3 rearrangement, sequence reads were collapsed and filtered. For each sample, productive Simpson clonality was calculated as the square root of Simpson's diversity index over productive rearrangements. What TCRdb holds here is the immuneACCESS table cut down to in-frame rearrangements. Part of the clones is not present; checked against another copy, under half of the missing clones reflect an unresolved V gene, and the others are unexplained. The D gene and trimming were derived from the DNA, and the V and J assignments and clone size from that table. In this sample the table shows some 65,000 clones, about four fifths of which occur a single time. 9% to 10% of the sample is held by the ten biggest clonotypes.

Sequenced material: peripheral blood. The chain is encoded by TRBV4-3 joined to TRBJ2-7; 8 of the junction bases match TRBD1. This receptor was taken from a human donor in a cohort sampled during active COVID-19. CDR3 reads: CASSQGAGGLYEQYF. The DNA sequence is as follows: TGCGCCAGCAGCCAAGGAGCAGGGGGCTTGTACGAGCAGTACTTC.